This T cell receptor (beta chain) was identified in a study of cytomegalovirus exposure and HLA in healthy donors. As for the study in general: A prior analysis found 117 million unique TCR beta sequences from about 179 million T cells.

About this clone itself: Its antigen is still unknown.

Study-wide findings and caveats: Solely CMV serostatus was available to characterize immune exposure. High specificity and sensitivity for cytomegalovirus status were reported for the classifier. Most CMV-associated TCR beta chains appeared HLA-restricted in a later analysis.

The trim removed 7 bases at V and 3 bases at J, leaving 10 bases unmatched. The CDR3 covers 15 residues. In germline, CDR1 is GTSNPN, CDR2 SVGIG (reference sequence). The PCR employed 60 Vbeta primers together with 13 Jbeta primers. TCRdb keeps only in-frame clones here, not all; method: immunoSEQ multiplex PCR. The table shows roughly 200,000 clones, with around four fifths occurring only once. The receptor was isolated from a woman aged 40 to 50 in good health and CMV-seronegative. The sequenced sample was PBMCs. V and J are TRBV30 and TRBJ1-2; 11 bases are shared with TRBD1. CDR3 region: CAFPGQGAEDYGYTF. CDR3 nucleotide sequence: TGTGCCTTCCCCGGACAGGGGGCGGAAGACTATGGCTACACCTTC.